This T cell receptor (beta chain) came from a study of blood T cell repertoires in COVID-19. Study information: Samples taken during acute and convalescent COVID-19 were collected in the United States, Italy and Spain. T cells, B-cell-depleted T cells, or PBMCs supplied cDNA or gDNA.

V was cut by 10 bases and J by 5 bases, with 23 bases left in between. The CDR3 is made up of 15 amino acids. Germline CDR1 is MNHEY and CDR2 is SVGAGI. Clones were read by immunoSEQ multiplex PCR, and TCRdb kept only the in-frame ones, dropping some. The sample has about 310,000 clones, around 84% seen once. This receptor was identified in a man in his 70s with acute or convalescent COVID-19. The chain has TRBV6-5 and TRBJ1-2; the D gene is possibly TRBD1 (6 bases). The specimen sequenced was peripheral blood. CDR3 nucleotide sequence: TGTGCCACCTCAAGATTGGGGGCGCAGAGGTATGGCTACACCTTC. Residues: CATSRLGAQRYGYTF.